This T cell receptor (beta chain) was recorded in a study of blood T cell repertoires in COVID-19. Study in general: Samples came from the United States, Italy and Spain, spanning acute and convalescent COVID-19. The cDNA or gDNA used as material had been derived from T cells, B-cell-depleted T cells, or PBMCs.

Original processing notes: Scientists estimated how many nucleated cells there were by amplifying reference gene primers. Data came from immunoSEQ multiplex PCR; TCRdb stores just in-frame clones and leaves some out. D and trimming come from the DNA, and the V and J calls and clone size come from that table. This sample has hundreds of thousands of clones, with 70% to 90% found just once. Seattle's cohort entered during active infection and was followed longitudinally. The ends lost 6 bases at V and 5 bases at J; junction bases unmatched: 0. CDR3 size: 11 residues. The germline V gene has CDR1 MNHEY and CDR2 SVGAGI.

This TCR was recovered from a woman aged 55-70 years with COVID-19, enrolled during active disease. V gene TRBV6-5 combines with J gene TRBJ1-2; 7 bases align to TRBD1. The source material was peripheral blood. CDR3 residues: CASRTGYGYTF. Here the CDR3 DNA reads TGTGCCAGCAGGACAGGGTATGGCTACACCTTC.